What follows are 19 T cell receptor beta chains derived from one specimen sequenced in a study of T cell changes during pregnancy in multiple sclerosis. Assay: immunoSEQ multiplex PCR; the TCRdb copy retains only in-frame clones and omits some. The sample lists about 60,000 clones; approximately 91% were seen once. The specimen comprised peripheral blood, sampled in the second trimester of pregnancy. The receptors shown here come from a female donor with multiple sclerosis, enrolled in a pregnancy study.

This rearrangement joins TRBV18 to TRBJ1-4; 7 nucleotides line up with TRBD1. CDR1 and CDR2 (germline): KGHSH, LQKENI. This CDR3 spans 17 amino acids. After removal of 3 bases from V and 2 bases from J, the junction contained 9 bases not matched to a gene. The chain's CDR3 is CASSPLVQGITNEKLFF. The CDR3 coding sequence is TGTGCCAGCTCACCGTTAGTACAGGGGATTACTAATGAAAAACTGTTTTTT.

The chain is built from TRBV28 and TRBJ2-7; D perhaps matches TRBD1 (7 bases). The CDR3 has 15 residues. Germline CDR1 MDHEN, CDR2 SYDVKM. The ends were cut back, 5 bases at V and 0 bases at J, with 14 bases in the middle. The CDR3 DNA reads as TGTGCCAGCAGTCTTCTGCAGGGGGGCTCCTACGAGCAGTACTTC. It encodes CASSLLQGGSYEQYF.

The rearrangement uses TRBV6-1 and TRBJ1-1; 7 nucleotides match TRBD1. The CDR3 consists of 15 residues. The V segment lost 0 bases and the J segment 4 bases; nucleotides outside the gene matches: 5. CDR1 MNHNS and CDR2 SASEGT come from the germline V gene. CDR3 in DNA: TGTGCCAGCAGTGAAGCGGACAGGAGGGGCACTGAAGCTTTCTTT. Its translation: CASSEADRRGTEAFF.

The genes are TRBV5-1 and TRBJ2-6, with unresolved D. V lost 0 bases, J lost 1 base, and 5 bases lay in between. The CDR3 runs to 15 residues. Germline CDR1 SGHRS, CDR2 YFSETQ. The CDR3 loop is CASSLDPSGANVLTF. The CDR3 region has the DNA TGCGCCAGCAGCTTGGATCCGTCTGGGGCCAACGTCCTGACTTTC.

J is TRBJ1-6 and V is TRBV14; unclear D gene. V dropped 4 bases and J dropped 10 bases, with 11 bases sitting between them. The CDR3 is made up of 13 amino acids. CDR1 and CDR2 (germline): SGHDN, FVKESK. CDR3 sequence (DNA): TGTGCCAGCAGCCCGAGGGCAGACTCACCCCTCCACTTT. Residues: CASSPRADSPLHF.

J is TRBJ1-4 and V is TRBV28; possible D gene TRBD1, 6 bases. CDR3 length: 16 amino acids. CDR1 and CDR2 (germline): MDHEN, SYDVKM. The germline V and J ends were trimmed by 7 bases and 6 bases, with 21 bases remaining between them. This chain's CDR3 is CASNPAGGGRYEKLFF. The CDR3 bases are TGTGCCAGCAACCCCGCGGGGGGCGGTCGGTATGAAAAACTGTTTTTT.

This chain uses TRBV27 with TRBJ1-4; TRBD1 matches 10 bases. Germline lookup yields CDR1 MNHEY and CDR2 SMNVEV (reference sequence). The CDR3 covers 16 residues. V was pared by 6 bases and J by 5 bases, with 9 bases of the junction left unmatched. In nucleotides, the CDR3 is TGTGCCAGCAGACGCCGGGACAGGGGCGGGAATGAAAAACTGTTTTTT. Translating gives CASRRRDRGGNEKLFF.

CDR3 nucleotide sequence: TGTGCCAGCAGTTACATTGGACAACTAACGCGGGGCTACACCTTC. It is translated as CASSYIGQLTRGYTF. The chain is built from TRBV6-5 and TRBJ1-2; possible D gene TRBD1, 5 bases. Germline V gene lookup returns CDR1 MNHEY and CDR2 SVGAGI. The CDR3 has 15 residues. Trimming took off 2 bases at V and 8 bases at J, with 18 bases between the two ends.

The rearrangement links TRBV19 to TRBJ1-5, with 8 bases that match TRBD1. Germline V lookup: CDR1 LNHDA, CDR2 SQIVND (reference sequence). The CDR3 has 13 residues. With V trimmed by 6 bases and J by 6 bases, 4 bases remained unmatched. This CDR3 is CASRLQGAQPQHF. DNA for the CDR3: TGTGCCAGTAGACTCCAGGGGGCTCAGCCCCAGCATTTT.

The chain's CDR3 is CASSSRGGYTF. CDR3 sequence (DNA): TGTGCCAGCAGCTCAAGAGGGGGCTACACCTTC. The chain couples TRBV5-6 to TRBJ1-2, with D unclear. The CDR3 runs 11 residues. Germline CDR1 SGHDT, CDR2 YYEEEE. Trimming removed 3 bases from V and 8 bases from J, with 8 bases in between.

This rearrangement joins TRBV18 to TRBJ2-3, with a weak D call TRBD1 (5 bases). The length of the CDR3 is 14 residues. V was trimmed by 2 bases and J by 0 bases, leaving 6 bases between them. The germline V gene encodes CDR1 KGHSH and CDR2 LQKENI. The CDR3 reads CASSPGASTDTQYF. The CDR3 coding sequence is TGTGCCAGCTCACCAGGGGCCAGCACAGATACGCAGTATTTT.

The genes are TRBV6-1 and TRBJ1-2; 7 nucleotides line up with TRBD1. This CDR3 is built from 14 residues. The germline CDR1 and CDR2 sequences are MNHNS and SASEGT. Unmatched junction bases numbered 7, after V lost 3 bases and J lost 6 bases. The CDR3 loop is CASSDPGTVDGYTF. CDR3 nucleotide sequence: TGTGCCAGCAGTGACCCCGGGACAGTTGATGGCTACACCTTC.

The chain is built from TRBV4-1 and TRBJ1-2, with D hard to call. V gave up 4 bases and J gave up 2 bases, with 8 bases separating them. Germline V lookup: CDR1 MGHRA, CDR2 YSYEKL. The CDR3 runs 13 residues. This chain's CDR3 is CASSRSGNYGYTF. CDR3 DNA: TGCGCCAGCAGCCGCAGCGGGAACTATGGCTACACCTTC.

The chain uses TRBV7-6 and TRBJ1-3, with D maybe TRBD1 (6 bases). Germline CDR1 and CDR2: SGHVS and FNYEAQ. The germline V and J ends were trimmed by 8 bases and 1 base, with 9 bases remaining between them. The CDR3 is 13 residues long. Written as DNA, the CDR3 is TGTGCCAGCGGAAGGGGGTCTGGAAACACCATATATTTT. Translated, it gives CASGRGSGNTIYF.

In this sample, this clone turned up a few times. The chain employs TRBV5-4 and TRBJ1-2; 8 positions match TRBD1. In germline, CDR1 is SGHNT, CDR2 YYREEE (reference sequence). This CDR3 has 15 amino acids. Trimming took 4 bases from V and 4 from J; bases not matched to a gene: 9. CDR3 sequence: CASSLRDRNPYGYTF. The CDR3 coding sequence is TGTGCCAGCAGCCTCCGGGACAGGAATCCCTATGGCTACACCTTC.

The J gene is TRBJ2-2, the V gene TRBV7-2; tentative D call: TRBD2 (6 bases). The V end was cut by 0 bases, the J end by 6 bases, with 11 bases between. The CDR3 covers 15 residues. Per germline, CDR1 SGHTA and CDR2 FQGNSA. This CDR3 is CASSLAGGGSGELFF. The CDR3 DNA reads as TGTGCCAGCAGCTTAGCGGGTGGGGGGTCCGGGGAGCTGTTTTTT. Filled out from reference TRBV7-2 and TRBJ2-2, the complete variable domain reads GAGVSQSPSNKVTEKGKDVELRCDPISGHTALYWYRQSLGQGLEFLIYFQGNSAPDKSGLPSDRFSAERTGGSVSTLTIQRTQQEDSAVYLCASSLAGGGSGELFFGEGSRLTVL.

The chain uses TRBV25-1 and TRBJ1-2; D gene unclear. Germline V gene lookup returns CDR1 MGHDK and CDR2 SYGVNS. There are 15 residues in the CDR3. V lost 3 bases, J lost 4 bases, and 15 bases lay in between. CDR3 bases: TGTGCCAGCAGTGAGGGTGAGGGAACGATCTATGGCTACACCTTC. Its protein product is CASSEGEGTIYGYTF.

This chain uses TRBV27 with TRBJ2-7, with D possibly TRBD2 on 5 matching bases. The germline V and J ends were trimmed by 2 bases and 5 bases, with 10 bases remaining between them. CDR1 is MNHEY, CDR2 SMNVEV, per germline (reference sequence). The CDR3 is 13 residues long. The CDR3 region is CASSLIEGDEQYF. The CDR3 DNA is TGTGCCAGCAGTTTAATTGAGGGTGACGAGCAGTACTTC.

The chain carries TRBV4-3 and TRBJ1-2; D possibly corresponds to TRBD1 (6 bases). Between the trimmed V and J ends, which lost 6 bases and 4 bases, there was a span of 15 bases. The CDR3 totals 14 residues. Germline lookup yields CDR1 LGHNA and CDR2 YSLEER. For the CDR3, the DNA is TGCGCCAGCAGTCACACAGGGTCTGGCTATGGCTACACCTTC. This translates into CASSHTGSGYGYTF.